This T cell receptor (beta chain) was sequenced for a study of beta chain features in type 1 diabetes. Study summary: The examined sorted cells totaled 110 million or so across samples.

Since all of the isolated RNA was reverse transcribed, expressed TCRB transcripts were what got sequenced. Reads from naive, central memory and regulatory T cell samples averaged roughly 3.6 million. Assay: immunoSEQ multiplex PCR; the TCRdb copy retains only in-frame clones and omits some. The sample has 900,000 or so clones; roughly 15% are singletons. CD4+ naive, central memory, regulatory and stem cell-like memory subsets were isolated by sorting on CD45RO/CCR7/CD25/CD127/CD95/CD27. Every sorted population was more than 95% pure. Germline V gene sequence: CDR1 LGHNA, CDR2 YNFKEQ. V was clipped by 6 bases and J by 5 bases; unmatched bases: 5. This CDR3 region has 14 residues.

The gene calls are TRBV4-2 and TRBJ2-1; 9 nucleotides line up with TRBD2. This clonotype originated in a woman aged 18-29 years in good health. The sequenced material came from naive CD4+ T cells from blood. The DNA for the CDR3 is TGTGCCAGCAGTGCTTCTAGCGGGAACAATGAGCAGTTCTTC. Translation gives CASSASSGNNEQFF.